This T cell receptor beta chain was sequenced in a study of blood T cell repertoires in COVID-19 (dated by TCRdb to 2018 to 2020). Broadly, across the study: Samples from collaborators originated in the United States, Italy and Spain and spanned both the acute and convalescent phases of COVID-19. The samples were drawn from the first 160 participants of the ongoing ImmuneRACE study and from about 1,200 subjects provided by 6 global collaborators. The repertoires were released in a freely available public database intended as a resource for research on the immune response to SARS-CoV-2. The sample metadata nearly always contained a de-identified subject ID, COVID-19 status, age in years and sex. HLA class I and class II types, where available, came from metadata supplied by the sample provider rather than from assay-based typing. Subjects who had been exposed to COVID-19, were actively infected with it, or had recovered from it provided the deeply sampled blood TCRbeta repertoires that made up the dataset. The material from the prospective study consisted of cDNA or gDNA derived from T cells, B-cell-depleted T cells, or PBMCs. Points the paper makes about the study in general: Clinical and demographic metadata were provided uncurated, with the amount varying by source and participant.

Measured from the cysteine to the phenylalanine, the CDR3 is 13 residues long. The kept DNA is CDR3 alone, 39 bases in frame from the first base. V loses 6 bases of germline sequence and J loses 6 bases, and the interval between the two ends is 13 bases. Sequences SGHTA (CDR1) and FQGNSA (CDR2) are obtained from the germline V gene. TCRbeta CDR3 regions were amplified from genomic DNA using the immunoSEQ Assay, a bias-controlled multiplex PCR. The paper's data handling went like this. Nucleated cell counts per sample were estimated from amplification of reference gene primers within the assay. To quantify the absolute abundance of each unique TCRbeta CDR3 rearrangement, sequence reads were collapsed and filtered. For each sample, productive Simpson clonality was calculated as the square root of Simpson's diversity index over productive rearrangements. TCRdb holds this immuneACCESS table with in-frame rearrangements only. Some clones are missing; in checked studies, unresolved V genes explain under half, and the rest has no known cause. V and J calls and clone size are copied from that table; D and trimming were computed from the DNA. The sample contains some 170,000 clones, 87% of them found a single time. The biggest ten clones account for 1.6% of the sample.

For this clone: Its antigen remains unidentified. Base quality data are lacking; no much larger clone is found one base away.

Collaborating institutions collected whole blood in K2EDTA tubes following their own protocols. Collaborator samples were shipped for TCRbeta analysis as frozen whole blood, isolated PBMCs, or DNA extracted from either sample type. Sequenced sample: peripheral blood. Recombination joined TRBV7-2 with TRBJ2-3, with a tentative D gene TRBD2 over 6 matching bases. The TCR was taken from a woman in her fifties or sixties with acute or convalescent COVID-19. The CDR3 protein is CASRMGGGDTQYF. The DNA reads TGTGCCAGCAGAATGGGGGGAGGCGATACGCAGTATTTT. With the portions outside the CDR3 filled from the reference TRBV7-2 and TRBJ2-3 genes, the complete variable region becomes GAGVSQSPSNKVTEKGKDVELRCDPISGHTALYWYRQSLGQGLEFLIYFQGNSAPDKSGLPSDRFSAERTGGSVSTLTIQRTQQEDSAVYLCASRMGGGDTQYFGPGTRLTVL.